This entry concerns a single T cell receptor (beta chain). What it binds is not known. This entry belongs to a study of cytomegalovirus exposure and HLA in healthy donors. Overall study findings and caveats: Most CMV-associated TCR beta chains appeared HLA-restricted in a later analysis. Reportedly, cytomegalovirus status was diagnosed with high sensitivity and specificity.

V trimming: 7 bases; J trimming: 1 base; junction bases outside the gene matches: 9. CDR3 length: 15 amino acids. Per germline, CDR1 LNHDA and CDR2 SQIVND (reference sequence). Use of 60 Vbeta and 13 Jbeta primers characterized the PCR. Sequencing was performed with immunoSEQ multiplex PCR; in TCRdb, only in-frame clones are kept and a portion is missing. The sample shows 170,000 or so clones, approximately 80% of them seen only once. This receptor was taken from a boy between 10 and 17 years old in good health and CMV-seronegative. This sequence joins TRBV19 and TRBJ1-1; 7 nucleotides agree with TRBD1. The specimen was PBMCs. For the CDR3, the DNA is TGTGCCAGTATCGACCCCAGGGGGGAGAACACTGAAGCTTTCTTT. It translates to CASIDPRGENTEAFF.